This T cell receptor (beta chain) was sequenced for a study of identical twins. Study observations and caveats: Out-of-frame beta sequences exhibited a weaker degree of excess twin sharing. The conclusions drew on cross-sectional statistical analysis instead of tracking the same donors.

This clonotype was counted ten times or more. Antigen specificity is unknown. After removal of 1 base from V and 2 bases from J, the junction contained 7 bases not matched to a gene. Germline CDR1 and CDR2: MGHRA and YSYEKL. This CDR3 spans 18 amino acids. Each CDR3 protein is one row after TCRdb ran MiXCR on the 5' RACE reads. The sample has 500,000 to 650,000 distinct CDR3 sequences; roughly 7.1% are singletons. The sample was also linked to a second study, of yellow fever vaccine responses in identical twins.

The sequence was collected from a woman between 18 and 29 years old in good health. Sample: PBMCs. V gene TRBV4-1 combines with J gene TRBJ2-5, with TRBD2 matching 13 bases. For the CDR3, the DNA is TGCGCCAGCAGCCAAGTTCGACTAGCGGGAGGTAATCAAGAGACCCAGTACTTC. It specifies CASSQVRLAGGNQETQYF.